This T cell receptor (beta chain) stems from a study of a mutant IDH1 vaccine in newly diagnosed glioma listed by TCRdb under 2021. Notes on the research overall: In the chemotherapy-containing groups, vaccination started alongside temozolomide cycles, whereas in patients who had radiotherapy alone it started 4-6 weeks after radiotherapy. Peripheral blood samples were drawn at six visits, namely V03 (baseline), V05, V07, V10, V12 and V13. The week-35 safety follow-up was designated visit V12, and the week-47 end of study was designated visit V13. Prior to enrollment, standard therapy consisting of radiotherapy alone, temozolomide alone, or radiochemotherapy with temozolomide had been administered to patients, with the combination being received by most patients. Of the 25 to 40 treated patients, roughly 60% were male and around 40% were female, and the mean age was approximately 40 years. Longitudinal TCRB deep sequencing was done for about two dozen treated patients, wherever samples were available for exploratory analyses.

Overall study results and their limits: Changes in the top peripheral T cell clonotypes picked up by TCRB sequencing did not appear to be linked to pseudoprogression. PBMC samples for TCRB deep sequencing were selected based on availability. Immune responses induced by the vaccine were seen in roughly 92% of patients across multiple MHC alleles. The authors stated that sample limitations prevented analyses of patient blood samples from being reproduced.

The time point label corresponds to: week 35, safety follow-up. A 20-mer mutant IDH1 peptide at 300 micrograms in Montanide made up each vaccine dose, which was injected subcutaneously together with topical imiquimod. Patients received eight vaccinations in weeks 1, 3, 5, 7, 11, 15, 19 and 23, corresponding to visits V03 through V10. Donors had newly diagnosed WHO grade 3 or 4 IDH1-mutant astrocytomas with loss of nuclear ATRX. The samples were drawn from NOA16, a multicentre, single-arm, open-label phase I trial in Germany that tested a mutant IDH1 peptide vaccine in humans for the first time. The DNeasy Blood and Tissue Kit was used to extract genomic DNA from EDTA blood for TCRB sequencing. About this clone itself: Its antigen remains undetermined. Base-call qualities are not available, and no considerably larger clone is one nucleotide away.

From the cysteine through the phenylalanine, the CDR3 covers 13 amino acids. Solely the CDR3 DNA is kept, with 39 bases framed from the first base. CDR1 and CDR2, looked up from the germline V gene, are SGHRS and YFSETQ. V ends up 4 bases short and J 6 bases short, with an unmatched junction base count of 4. The protocol used for the library was the immunoSEQ multiplex PCR assay. Rearranged TCR beta chain sequences were amplified with the hsTCRB Kit following the manufacturer's protocol. TCRB libraries were sequenced on an Illumina MiSeq. As for how the authors treated the data: The proprietary platform of the kit vendor was used for demultiplexing, trimming and gene mapping. What TCRdb holds here is the immuneACCESS table cut down to in-frame rearrangements. Part of the clones is not present; checked against another copy, under half of the missing clones reflect an unresolved V gene, and the others are unexplained. V and J calls and clone size are given by that table; D and trimming were obtained from the DNA. The sample profile shows 35,000 to 55,000 clones; about four fifths of them were found once. Jointly, the top ten make up around 5% of the sample.

The specimen comprised PBMCs, sampled from a glioma patient whose treatment included an IDH1 peptide vaccine. This TCR was sampled from a woman between 35 and 50 years old with glioma. Some clones in this sample may be carry-over from other donors' samples. The rearrangement joined TRBV5-1 to TRBJ1-3, and 7 junctional nucleotides match TRBD1. The base sequence is TGCGCCAGCAGCGAGGGACAGTTAAACACCATATATTTT. It translates as CASSEGQLNTIYF.